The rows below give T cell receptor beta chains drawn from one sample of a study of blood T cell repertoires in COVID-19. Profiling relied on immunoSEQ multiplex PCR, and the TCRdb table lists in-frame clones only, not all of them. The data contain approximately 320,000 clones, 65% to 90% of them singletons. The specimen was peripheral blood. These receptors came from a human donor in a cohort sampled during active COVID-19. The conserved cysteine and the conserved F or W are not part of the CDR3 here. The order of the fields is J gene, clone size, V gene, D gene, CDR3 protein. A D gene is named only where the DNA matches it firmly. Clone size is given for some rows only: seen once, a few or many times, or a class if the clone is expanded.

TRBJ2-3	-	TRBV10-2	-	ASSHRAREDTQY
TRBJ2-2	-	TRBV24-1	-	ATSSLGELF
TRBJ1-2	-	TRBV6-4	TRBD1	ASSGAGGSPHGYT
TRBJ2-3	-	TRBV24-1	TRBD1	ATSDPTGQGGIDTQY
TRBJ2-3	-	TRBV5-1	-	ASSLGGATDTQY
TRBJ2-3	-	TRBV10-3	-	AISDSTISTDTQY
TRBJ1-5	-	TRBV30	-	AWSVARGGAYNQPQH
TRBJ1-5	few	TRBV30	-	AWSELQGNQPQH
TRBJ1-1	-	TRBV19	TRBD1	ASSFRDRGTEAF
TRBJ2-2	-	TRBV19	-	ASSIRDTTNTGELF
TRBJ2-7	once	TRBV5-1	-	ASSPGSYEQY
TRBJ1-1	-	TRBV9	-	ASSPGKAEAF
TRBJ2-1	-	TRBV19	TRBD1	ASSITGQGHNEQF
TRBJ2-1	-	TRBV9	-	ASSVAQRGDEQF
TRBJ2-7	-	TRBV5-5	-	ASSWGSGTYEQY
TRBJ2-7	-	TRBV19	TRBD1	ASSIRDRNSYEQY
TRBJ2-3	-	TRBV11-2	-	ASSPGAGSSSTDTQY
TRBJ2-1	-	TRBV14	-	ASSQEELGSSYNEQF
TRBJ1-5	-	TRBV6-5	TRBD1	ASRGQGVHQPQH
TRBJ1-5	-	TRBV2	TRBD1	ASGGQVGFNQPQH
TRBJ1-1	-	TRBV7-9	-	ASSPNLDMNTEAF
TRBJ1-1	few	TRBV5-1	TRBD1	ASSLSQGAPNTEAF
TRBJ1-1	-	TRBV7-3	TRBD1	ASSYTDRGLTEAF
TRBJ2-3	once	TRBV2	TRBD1	ASSSGTGGLAAQY
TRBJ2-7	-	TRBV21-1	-	ASSLQGSYEQY
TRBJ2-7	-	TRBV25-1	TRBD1	ASEDRGVPFTY
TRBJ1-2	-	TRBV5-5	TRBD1	ASSLLEGAGYT
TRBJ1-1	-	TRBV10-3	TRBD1	AISPTGSNTEAF
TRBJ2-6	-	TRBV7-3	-	ASSRSGANVLT
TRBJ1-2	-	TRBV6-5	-	ASSYRPGLGGGYT
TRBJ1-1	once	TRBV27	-	ASSSRDSEAF
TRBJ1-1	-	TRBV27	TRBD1	ASSFIPDRVNTEAF